The next 14 T cell receptor beta chains were all read from a single sample in a study of shared clonotypes between healthy human individuals. Method: immunoSEQ multiplex PCR; TCRdb's copy keeps in-frame clones and lacks some. Altogether roughly 2,000,000 clones are present, about 94% being singletons, with the ten largest covering about 1.6%. The naive CD8 population came from CD45RO-negative cells selected for CCR7, without terminally differentiated effector memory CD45RA+ cells. The sample was naive CD8+ T cells from PBMCs. These receptors all stem from a man aged 18-30 years in good health. Some clones in this sample may be carry-over from other donors' samples.

This chain connects TRBV7-2 to TRBJ2-7; 11 nucleotides agree with TRBD2. The germline CDR1 and CDR2 sequences are SGHTA and FQGNSA. The CDR3 spans 16 residues. V shed 1 base, J shed 5 bases, and the junction held 7 bases outside the gene matches. CDR3 in DNA: TGTGCCAGCAGCTTAGACCCTAGCGGGAGGTTAGACGAGCAGTACTTC. Translated, it gives CASSLDPSGRLDEQYF.

The chain couples TRBV18 to TRBJ1-5, with TRBD1 matching over 7 bases. CDR3 length equals 17 residues. CDR1 KGHSH and CDR2 LQKENI come from the germline V gene. V dropped 2 bases and J dropped 3; count of bases not matched to a gene: 10. Here the CDR3 reads CASSPETGSHYNQPQHF. CDR3 bases: TGTGCCAGCTCACCAGAGACAGGGTCCCATTACAATCAGCCCCAGCATTTT.

The V call is TRBV13, the J call TRBJ2-1, with TRBD2 matching over 9 bases. CDR1 PRHDT and CDR2 FYEKMQ come from the germline V gene (reference sequence). This CDR3 region has 17 residues. Trimming cost V 0 bases and J 4 bases; bases outside gene matches: 7. The CDR3 nucleotides read TGTGCCAGCAGCTTAGGTAGCGGGAGTACGGGTTACAATGAGCAGTTCTTC. Its translation: CASSLGSGSTGYNEQFF.

This chain joins TRBV18 and TRBJ1-2; TRBD1 matches 8 bases. The CDR3 sequence is 16 residues long. Losses at the gene ends were 3 bases for V and 2 bases for J; bases not matched to a gene: 8. In germline, CDR1 is KGHSH, CDR2 LQKENI. The CDR3 reads CASSPSQGATNYGYTF. The CDR3 DNA reads as TGTGCCAGCTCACCGAGTCAGGGGGCGACCAACTATGGCTACACCTTC. The complete variable domain, with remaining parts taken from reference TRBV18 and TRBJ1-2, reads NAGVMQNPRHLVRRRGQEARLRCSPMKGHSHVYWYRQLPEEGLKFMVYLQKENIIDESGMPKERFSAEFPKEGPSILRIQQVVRGDSAAYFCASSPSQGATNYGYTFGSGTRLTVV.

This clone was picked up a small number of times. Within the sample, other DNA sequences also encode this same CDR3. The chain is built from TRBV27 and TRBJ1-1, with D perhaps matching TRBD1 (6 bases). There are 14 residues in the CDR3. V lost 3 bases and J lost 0, with 8 bases in between. CDR1 is MNHEY and CDR2 is SMNVEV in the germline V gene (reference sequence). The CDR3 DNA is TGTGCCAGCAGTTTTGGGGGGCTGAACACTGAAGCTTTCTTT. Its translation is CASSFGGLNTEAFF.

V usage is TRBV27 and J usage is TRBJ2-7, with 7 positions matching TRBD2. The CDR3 spans 13 residues. Germline CDR1 and CDR2: MNHEY and SMNVEV (reference sequence). Trimming removed 3 bases from V and 4 bases from J; junction bases left unmatched: 3. The CDR3 region is CASSFTAGYEQYF. CDR3 bases: TGTGCCAGCAGTTTCACAGCGGGGTACGAGCAGTACTTC.

DNA of the CDR3: TGCGCCAGCAGTCAGATTCACAGGGGAGGAGGTCAGCCCCAGCATTTT. Translation gives CASSQIHRGGGQPQHF. The chain combines TRBV23-1 with TRBJ1-5, with 7 nucleotides matching TRBD1. TRBV23-1 is an open reading frame, and its role is uncertain. The CDR3 is 16 amino acids. After removal of 3 bases from V and 6 bases from J, the junction contained 11 bases not matched to a gene.

This clone was observed once. The chain links TRBV2 to TRBJ2-5, with D tentatively TRBD1 or TRBD2 (5 bases each). CDR1 and CDR2 (germline): SNHLY, FYNNEI. There are 14 residues in the CDR3. With 4 bases removed from V and 5 bases from J, the gap between germline ends came to 14 bases. The CDR3 reads CASSVPGSEETQYF. The CDR3 DNA follows: TGTGCCAGCAGTGTACCAGGGAGTGAGGAGACCCAGTACTTC.

This chain connects TRBV6-1 to TRBJ2-1, with D possibly being TRBD1 (5 bases). The CDR3 spans 14 residues. The germline V and J ends were trimmed by 7 bases and 4 bases, with 14 bases remaining between them. In germline, CDR1 is MNHNS, CDR2 SASEGT. CDR3 in amino acids: CASKEGASYNEQFF. The DNA of the CDR3 is TGTGCCAGCAAAGAAGGGGCGTCGTACAATGAGCAGTTCTTC.

This clone was counted once. The same CDR3 can be traced to other DNA sequences in this sample. The chain joins TRBV19 to TRBJ1-5, with D tentatively TRBD1 (6 bases). The CDR3 extends over 15 amino acids. V was cut by 3 bases and J by 0 bases, with 9 bases left in between. Per germline, CDR1 LNHDA and CDR2 SQIVND (reference sequence). The CDR3 DNA is TGTGCCAGTAGTATCCAGGGGTATAGCAATCAGCCCCAGCATTTT. It yields the protein CASSIQGYSNQPQHF.

CDR3 in amino acids: CASSWTGGSYNEQFF. CDR3 coding DNA: TGTGCCAGCAGCTGGACAGGGGGAAGTTACAATGAGCAGTTCTTC. The chain combines TRBV5-8 with TRBJ2-1; 10 bases agree with TRBD1. This CDR3 has 15 residues. Germline assignment: CDR1 SGHTS and CDR2 YDEGEE. V shed 3 bases and J 4 bases; nucleotides not matched to a gene: 4.

The table lists this clone with a count of one. This chain joins TRBV13 and TRBJ2-1, with D possibly called TRBD1 or TRBD2 (7 bases each). The V end was cut by 2 bases, the J end by 4 bases, with 15 bases between. The CDR3 loop spans 16 amino acids. Germline V CDR1 and CDR2: PRHDT, FYEKMQ (reference sequence). The DNA of the CDR3 is TGTGCCAGCAGCTTATTGTCCCAGGGGGGGTACAATGAGCAGTTCTTC. It is translated as CASSLLSQGGYNEQFF.

V and J are TRBV10-3 and TRBJ2-7; D call uncertain. V shed 0 bases and J shed 6 bases, with 12 bases lying between them. The CDR3 is made up of 14 amino acids. Germline-derived CDR1 and CDR2 are ENHRY and SYGVKD. The CDR3 DNA is TGTGCCATCAGTGAGTCGCACTACTTAGCCGAGCAGTACTTC. Translated, it gives CAISESHYLAEQYF.

The chain has TRBV5-1 and TRBJ2-3, with 10 bases fitting TRBD2. This CDR3 contains 15 residues. Germline V lookup: CDR1 SGHRS, CDR2 YFSETQ. The trim removed 2 bases at V and 4 bases at J, leaving 4 bases unmatched. The CDR3 sequence is CASSFTSGNADTQYF. Here the CDR3 DNA reads TGCGCCAGCAGCTTTACTAGCGGGAACGCAGATACGCAGTATTTT.